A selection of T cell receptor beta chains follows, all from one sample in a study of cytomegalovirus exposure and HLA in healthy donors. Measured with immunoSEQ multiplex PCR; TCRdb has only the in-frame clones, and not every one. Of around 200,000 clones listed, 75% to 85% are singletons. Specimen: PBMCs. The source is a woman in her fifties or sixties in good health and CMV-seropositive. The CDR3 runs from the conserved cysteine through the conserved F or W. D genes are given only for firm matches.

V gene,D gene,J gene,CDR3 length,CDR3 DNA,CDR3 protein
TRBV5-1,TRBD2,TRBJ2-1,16,TGCGCCAGCAGCTTGGTCGTCCTAGCGGGAGTCAATGAGCAGTTCTTC,CASSLVVLAGVNEQFF
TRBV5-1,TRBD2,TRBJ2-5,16,TGCGCCAGCAGCACTGGACTAGCGGGCCTTCAAGAGACCCAGTACTTC,CASSTGLAGLQETQYF
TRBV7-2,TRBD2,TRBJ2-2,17,TGTGCCAGCAGCTTGCGGGGGGGCGTATCGAACACCGGGGAGCTGTTTTTT,CASSLRGGVSNTGELFF
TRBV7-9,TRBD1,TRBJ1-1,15,TGTGCCAGCAGCGAACAAAGACAGGGGGACACTGAAGCTTTCTTT,CASSEQRQGDTEAFF
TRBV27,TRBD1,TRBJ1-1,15,TGTGCCAGCAGTATCCCGGGACAGATGAACACTGAAGCTTTCTTT,CASSIPGQMNTEAFF
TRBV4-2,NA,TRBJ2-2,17,TGTGCCAGCAGCCAAGAGGTGGGAGCCACGAACACCGGGGAGCTGTTTTTT,CASSQEVGATNTGELFF
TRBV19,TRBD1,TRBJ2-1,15,TGTGCCAGTAGTATCGAGGGACAGCCTTACAATGAGCAGTTCTTC,CASSIEGQPYNEQFF
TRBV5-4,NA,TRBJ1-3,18,TGTGCCAGCAGCTTGGGGGGGACACAGGTCCTCTCTGGAAACACCATATATTTT,CASSLGGTQVLSGNTIYF
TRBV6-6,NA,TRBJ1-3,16,TGTGCCAGCAGACCCGGGTCGACCAGTCTTGGAAACACCATATATTTT,CASRPGSTSLGNTIYF
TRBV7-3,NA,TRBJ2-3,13,TGTGCCAGCAGCCATGCAGGGGCAGATACGCAGTATTTT,CASSHAGADTQYF
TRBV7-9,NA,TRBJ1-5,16,TGTGCCAGCAGCTCCTCGGGGGACGGAGGGAGTCAGCCCCAGCATTTT,CASSSSGDGGSQPQHF
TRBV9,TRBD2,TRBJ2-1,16,TGTGCCAGCAGCGTCCTCAGCGGGGTTTCCTACAATGAGCAGTTCTTC,CASSVLSGVSYNEQFF
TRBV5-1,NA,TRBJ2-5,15,TGCGCCAGCAGCACCCGGGTAGTGCCACAAGAGACCCAGTACTTC,CASSTRVVPQETQYF
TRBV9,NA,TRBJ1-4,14,TGTGCCAGCAGCGTGTTCCAGGGGCGTGAAAAACTGTTTTTT,CASSVFQGREKLFF
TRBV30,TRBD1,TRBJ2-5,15,TGTGCCTGGGCCAGGACAGGGGGCGGATGGGAGACCCAGTACTTC,CAWARTGGGWETQYF
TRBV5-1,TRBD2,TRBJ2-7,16,TGCGCCAGCAGCCCGACGGTAGCGGGAGGACAAGGCGAGCAGTACTTC,CASSPTVAGGQGEQYF
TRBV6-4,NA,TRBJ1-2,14,TGTGCCAGCAGCTCACGGGGACTTAACTATGGCTACACCTTC,CASSSRGLNYGYTF